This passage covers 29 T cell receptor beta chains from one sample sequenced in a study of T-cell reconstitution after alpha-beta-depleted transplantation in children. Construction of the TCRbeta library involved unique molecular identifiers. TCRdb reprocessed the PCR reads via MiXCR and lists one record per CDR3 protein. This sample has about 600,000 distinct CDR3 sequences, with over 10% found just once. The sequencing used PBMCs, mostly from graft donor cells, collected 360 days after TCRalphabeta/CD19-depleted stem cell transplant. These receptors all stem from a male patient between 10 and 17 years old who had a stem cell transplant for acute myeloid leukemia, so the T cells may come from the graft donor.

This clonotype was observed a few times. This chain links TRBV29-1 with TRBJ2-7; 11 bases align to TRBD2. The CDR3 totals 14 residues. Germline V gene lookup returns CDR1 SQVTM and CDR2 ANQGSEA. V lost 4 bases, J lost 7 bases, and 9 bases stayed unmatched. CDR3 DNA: TGCAGCGTTGTCAGGCTAGCGGGAGGTGGTGAGCAGTACTTC. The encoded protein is CSVVRLAGGGEQYF.

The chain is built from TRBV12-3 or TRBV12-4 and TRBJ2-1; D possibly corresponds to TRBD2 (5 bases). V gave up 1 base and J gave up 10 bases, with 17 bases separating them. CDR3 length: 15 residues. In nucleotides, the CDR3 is TGTGCCAGCAGTTTAGTGGGAGAGGAGTTCGGGGAGCAGTTCTTC. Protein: CASSLVGEEFGEQFF.

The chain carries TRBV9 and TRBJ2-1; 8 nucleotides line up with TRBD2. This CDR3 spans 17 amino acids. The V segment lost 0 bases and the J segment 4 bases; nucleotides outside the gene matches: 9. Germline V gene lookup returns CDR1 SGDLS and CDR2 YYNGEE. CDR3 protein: CASSVASTGGRYNEQFF. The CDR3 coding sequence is TGTGCCAGCAGCGTAGCTTCTACGGGAGGGCGGTACAATGAGCAGTTCTTC.

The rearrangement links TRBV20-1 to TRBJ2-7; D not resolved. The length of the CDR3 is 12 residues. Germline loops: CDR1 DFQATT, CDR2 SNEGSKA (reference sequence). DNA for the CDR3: TGCACCGCGACCGGGCTAGACTACGAGCAGTACTTC. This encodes CTATGLDYEQYF.

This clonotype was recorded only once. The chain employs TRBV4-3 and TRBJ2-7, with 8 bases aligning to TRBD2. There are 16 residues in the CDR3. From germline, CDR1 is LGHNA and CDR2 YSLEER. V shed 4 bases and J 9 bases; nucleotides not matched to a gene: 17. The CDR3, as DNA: TGCGCCAGCAGCCCCCATGGGGCGGGAGGACCCCTCGGGCAGTACTTC. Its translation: CASSPHGAGGPLGQYF.

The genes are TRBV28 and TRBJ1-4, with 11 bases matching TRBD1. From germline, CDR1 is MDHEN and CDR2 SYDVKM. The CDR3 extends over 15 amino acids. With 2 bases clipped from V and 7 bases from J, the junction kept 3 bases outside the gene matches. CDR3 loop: CASSLSGQGAEKLFF. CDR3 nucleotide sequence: TGTGCCAGCAGTTTAAGCGGACAGGGGGCTGAAAAACTGTTTTTT.

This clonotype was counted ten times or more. CDR3 nucleotide sequence: TGTGCCAGCACCCTGAGGGAGCCTAGCACAGATACGCAGTATTTT. Amino acid sequence: CASTLREPSTDTQYF. The genes are TRBV18 and TRBJ2-3, with D possibly matching TRBD2 (5 bases). The germline gives CDR1 KGHSH, CDR2 LQKENI. The V gene lost 8 bases and the J gene lost 0 bases, with 15 bases spanning the gap. The CDR3 contains 15 residues.

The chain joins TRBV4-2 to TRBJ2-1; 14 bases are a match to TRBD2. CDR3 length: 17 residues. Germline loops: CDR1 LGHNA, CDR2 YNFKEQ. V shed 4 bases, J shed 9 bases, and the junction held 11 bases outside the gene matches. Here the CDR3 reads CASSPHPGTSGGGEQFF. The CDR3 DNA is TGTGCCAGCAGCCCACATCCCGGGACTAGCGGGGGAGGTGAGCAGTTCTTC.

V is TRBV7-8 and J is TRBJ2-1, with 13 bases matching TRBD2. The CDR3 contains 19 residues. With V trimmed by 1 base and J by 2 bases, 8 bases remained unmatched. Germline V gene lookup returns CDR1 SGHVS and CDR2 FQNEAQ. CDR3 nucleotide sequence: TGTGCCAGCAGCTTAGAAGGGACTAGCGGGACGCCAACCTACAATGAGCAGTTCTTC. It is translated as CASSLEGTSGTPTYNEQFF.

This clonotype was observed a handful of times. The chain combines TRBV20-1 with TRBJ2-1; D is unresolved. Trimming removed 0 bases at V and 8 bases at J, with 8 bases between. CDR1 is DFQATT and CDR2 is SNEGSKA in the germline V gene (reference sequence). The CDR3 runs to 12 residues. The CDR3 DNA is TGCAGTGCTAGAGATGTAGCCGATGAGCAGTTCTTC. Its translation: CSARDVADEQFF.

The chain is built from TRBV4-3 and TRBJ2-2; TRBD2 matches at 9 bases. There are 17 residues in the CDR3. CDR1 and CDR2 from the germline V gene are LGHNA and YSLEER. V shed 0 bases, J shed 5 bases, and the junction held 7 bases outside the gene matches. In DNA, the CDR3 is TGCGCCAGCAGCCAAGATTTAGGAACTAGCGGGACCGGGGAGCTGTTTTTT. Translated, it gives CASSQDLGTSGTGELFF.

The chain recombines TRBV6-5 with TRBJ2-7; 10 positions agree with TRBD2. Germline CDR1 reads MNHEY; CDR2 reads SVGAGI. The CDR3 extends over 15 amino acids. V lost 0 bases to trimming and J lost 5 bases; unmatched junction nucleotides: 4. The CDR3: CASSYSSSGSNEQYF. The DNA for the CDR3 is TGTGCCAGCAGTTACTCGTCTAGCGGGAGCAACGAGCAGTACTTC.

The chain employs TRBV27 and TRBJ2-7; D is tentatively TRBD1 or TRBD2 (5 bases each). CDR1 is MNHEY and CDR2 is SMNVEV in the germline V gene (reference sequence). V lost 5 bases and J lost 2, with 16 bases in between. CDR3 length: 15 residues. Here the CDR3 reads CASSLTGTSAYEQYF. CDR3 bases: TGTGCCAGCAGTCTAACCGGGACGTCCGCCTACGAGCAGTACTTC.

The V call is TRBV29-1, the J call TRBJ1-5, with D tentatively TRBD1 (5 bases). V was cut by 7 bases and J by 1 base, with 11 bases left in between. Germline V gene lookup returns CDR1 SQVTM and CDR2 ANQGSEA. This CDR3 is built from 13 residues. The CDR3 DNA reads TGCAGCGCCTCCCGGGGCAGCAATCAGCCCCAGCATTTT. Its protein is CSASRGSNQPQHF.

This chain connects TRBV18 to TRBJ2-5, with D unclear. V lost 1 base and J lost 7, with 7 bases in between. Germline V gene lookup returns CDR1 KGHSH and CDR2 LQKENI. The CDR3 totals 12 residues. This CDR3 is CASSPLSATQYF. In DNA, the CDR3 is TGTGCCAGCTCACCACTCAGTGCGACCCAGTACTTC.

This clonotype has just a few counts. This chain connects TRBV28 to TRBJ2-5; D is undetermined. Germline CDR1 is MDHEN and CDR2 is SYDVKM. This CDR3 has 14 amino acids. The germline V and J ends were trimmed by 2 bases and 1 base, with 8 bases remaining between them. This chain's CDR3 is CASSLLSTQETQYF. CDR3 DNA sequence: TGTGCCAGCAGTTTACTGTCCACCCAAGAGACCCAGTACTTC.

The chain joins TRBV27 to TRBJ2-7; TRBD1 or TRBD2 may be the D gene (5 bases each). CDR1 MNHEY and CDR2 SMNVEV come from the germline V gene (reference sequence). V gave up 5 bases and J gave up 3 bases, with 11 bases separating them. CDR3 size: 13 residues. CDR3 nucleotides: TGTGCCAGCAGTAGGGGACGGAACTACGAGCAGTACTTC. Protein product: CASSRGRNYEQYF.

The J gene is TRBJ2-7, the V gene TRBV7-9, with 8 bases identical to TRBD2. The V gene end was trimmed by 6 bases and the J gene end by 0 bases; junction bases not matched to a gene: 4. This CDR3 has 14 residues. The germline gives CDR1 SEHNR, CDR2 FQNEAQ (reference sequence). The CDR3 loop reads CASSTGGYSYEQYF. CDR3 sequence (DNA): TGTGCCAGCAGTACGGGAGGGTACTCCTACGAGCAGTACTTC.

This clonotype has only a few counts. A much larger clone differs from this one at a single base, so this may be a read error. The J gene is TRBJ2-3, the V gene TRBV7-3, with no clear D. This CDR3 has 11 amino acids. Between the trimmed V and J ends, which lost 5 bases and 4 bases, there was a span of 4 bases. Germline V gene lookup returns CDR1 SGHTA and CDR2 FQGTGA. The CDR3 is CASSRSDTQYF. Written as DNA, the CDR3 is TGTGCCAGCAGCCGCTCAGATACGCAGTATTTT.

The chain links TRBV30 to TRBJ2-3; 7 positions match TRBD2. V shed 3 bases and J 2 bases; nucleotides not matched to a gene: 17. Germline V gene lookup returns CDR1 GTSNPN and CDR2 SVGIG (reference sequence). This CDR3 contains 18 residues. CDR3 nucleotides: TGTGCCTGGAGCCTGACTCGAAACGGGGGGATTCACACAGATACGCAGTATTTT. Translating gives CAWSLTRNGGIHTDTQYF.

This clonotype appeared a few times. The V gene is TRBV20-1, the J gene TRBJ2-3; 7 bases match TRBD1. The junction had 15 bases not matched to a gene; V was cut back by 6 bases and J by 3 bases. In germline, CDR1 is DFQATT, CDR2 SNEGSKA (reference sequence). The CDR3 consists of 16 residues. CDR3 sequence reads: CSAERVGQALTDTQYF. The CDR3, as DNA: TGCAGTGCCGAGCGAGTTGGACAGGCCCTGACAGATACGCAGTATTTT.

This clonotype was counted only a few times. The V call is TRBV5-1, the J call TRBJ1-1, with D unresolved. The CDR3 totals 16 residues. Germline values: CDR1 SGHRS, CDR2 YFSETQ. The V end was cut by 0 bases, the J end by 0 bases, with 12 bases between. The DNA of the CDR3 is TGCGCCAGCAGCTTGGGATCCCTCAGACTGAACACTGAAGCTTTCTTT. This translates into CASSLGSLRLNTEAFF.

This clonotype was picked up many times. CDR3 in DNA: TGCAGTGCTAGCCCGGGACAGGGACTAAACACTGAAGCTTTCTTT. Translated, it gives CSASPGQGLNTEAFF. The chain uses TRBV20-1 and TRBJ1-1, with 9 bases aligning to TRBD1. This CDR3 has 15 residues. Germline trimming cut 3 bases from V and 2 bases from J; bases unmatched to any gene: 7. CDR1 is DFQATT and CDR2 is SNEGSKA in the germline V gene (reference sequence).

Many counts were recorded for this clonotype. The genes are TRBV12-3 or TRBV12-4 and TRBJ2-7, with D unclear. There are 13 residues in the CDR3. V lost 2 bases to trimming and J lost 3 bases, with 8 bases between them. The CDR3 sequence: CASSLRVFYEQYF. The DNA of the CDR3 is TGTGCCAGCAGTTTAAGGGTATTCTACGAGCAGTACTTC.

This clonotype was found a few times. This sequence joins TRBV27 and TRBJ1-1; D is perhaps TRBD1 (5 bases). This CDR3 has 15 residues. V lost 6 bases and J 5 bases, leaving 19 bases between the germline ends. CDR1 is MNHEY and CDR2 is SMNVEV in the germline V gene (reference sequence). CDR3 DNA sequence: TGTGCCAGCAGCCTAGAGGGACTCCTGGCGACTGAAGCTTTCTTT. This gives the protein CASSLEGLLATEAFF.

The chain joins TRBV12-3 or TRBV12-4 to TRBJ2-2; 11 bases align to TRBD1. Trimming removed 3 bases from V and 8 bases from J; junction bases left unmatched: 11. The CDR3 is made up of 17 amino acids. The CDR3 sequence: CASSFVGTGGSIGELFF. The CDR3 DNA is TGTGCCAGCAGTTTTGTTGGGACAGGGGGGTCAATAGGGGAGCTGTTTTTT.

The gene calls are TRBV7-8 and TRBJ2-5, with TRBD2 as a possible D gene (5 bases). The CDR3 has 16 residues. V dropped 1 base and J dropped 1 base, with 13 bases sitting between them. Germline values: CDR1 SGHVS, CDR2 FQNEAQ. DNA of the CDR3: TGTGCCAGCAGCTTAGGATCGGCGCGGGTCCAAGAGACCCAGTACTTC. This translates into CASSLGSARVQETQYF.

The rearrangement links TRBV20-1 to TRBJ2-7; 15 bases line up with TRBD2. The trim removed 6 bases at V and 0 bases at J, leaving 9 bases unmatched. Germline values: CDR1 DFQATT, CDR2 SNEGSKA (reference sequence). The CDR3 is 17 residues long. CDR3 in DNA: TGCAGTGCAACCGGGACTAGCGGGAGGTTTAGCTCCTACGAGCAGTACTTC. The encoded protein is CSATGTSGRFSSYEQYF.

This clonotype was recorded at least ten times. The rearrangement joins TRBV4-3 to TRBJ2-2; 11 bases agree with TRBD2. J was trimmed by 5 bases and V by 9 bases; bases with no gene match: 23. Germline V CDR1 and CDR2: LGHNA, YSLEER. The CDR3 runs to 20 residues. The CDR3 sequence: CASQPRIGLAGGPGTGELFF. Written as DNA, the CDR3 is TGCGCCAGTCAGCCAAGAATAGGTCTAGCGGGAGGTCCAGGGACCGGGGAGCTGTTTTTT.